The subject of this entry is one T cell receptor (beta chain). It lacks a known antigen. Within one base of it there is no much larger clone, and no base qualities were kept. The cysteine opens and the phenylalanine closes a CDR3 of 15 amino acids. The DNA shown is the 45-base CDR3, in frame from base 1. Trimming at the junction amounts to 2 bases on V and 4 bases on J, and the germline ends lie 12 bases apart. Reading the germline V gene gives CDR1 SNHLY and CDR2 FYNNEI. This record belongs to a study of Ad26.COV2.S vaccination and SARS-CoV-2 variants listed by TCRdb under 2021. Notes on the research overall: Donors in the vaccine arm were drawn from COV1001, a multicentre, randomized, double-blind, placebo-controlled phase I-IIa trial testing Ad26.COV2.S in healthy adults. Dosing of Ad26.COV2.S was intramuscular, at either 5x10^10 or 1x10^11 viral particles, delivered as one shot or as two shots spaced 56 days apart. TCRbeta repertoire sequencing served as the tool for gauging how specific and how broad the SARS-CoV-2-reactive T cell receptors were following Ad26.COV2.S vaccination. A total of around 32 samples were included in the TCR-sequenced set, comprising some 20 Ad26.COV2.S vaccine recipients, 5 placebo recipients and 8 SARS-CoV-2 convalescent individuals. Trial participants were randomized into five groups of five, in which low-dose or high-dose Ad26.COV2.S was given once or twice, or placebo was given on both occasions. Investigators remained blinded to trial group allocation during experiments and outcome assessment.

The research as a whole found: After vaccination, spike-specific CD8+ and CD4+ T cell responses were reported to show substantial breadth. Higher spike-specific TCR breadth was observed in Ad26.COV2.S recipients than in placebo recipients (P = 0.0014). Vaccine and placebo recipients had similar non-spike TCR breadth, a finding consistent with the vaccine containing only spike. Comparing responses between vaccine doses or regimens was not something the study was powered to do. It was noted by the authors that total T cell responses may have been underestimated by the TCR breadth and depth analyses.

In light of the paper, this sample's treatment or condition label describes: about 20 received Ad26.COV2.S at low or high dose, single or two shots; 5 received placebo; per-sample allocation not given. Repertoires of vaccine and placebo recipients were sequenced from samples taken on day 63 after the first injection. Between 29 July and 7 August 2020, Cohort 1b enrolled about 27 adults aged 18-55 years at one site in Boston, USA. As a vaccine, Ad26.COV2.S was a replication-incompetent adenovirus type 26 vector that expressed a prefusion-stabilized SARS-CoV-2 spike protein derived from the original Wuhan strain. TCRbeta CDR3 regions were sequenced with the immunoSEQ Assay. After extraction, genomic DNA underwent amplification by bias-controlled multiplex PCR, followed by high-throughput sequencing. The original pipeline was this. To quantify the absolute abundance of every unique TCRbeta CDR3 region, sequences were collapsed and filtered. T cell fraction was estimated by normalization of TCRbeta template counts to usable DNA, with usable DNA being measured through amplification of reference genes present in all nucleated cells. Repertoire TCRs were annotated as SARS-CoV-2-specific by exact matching of V gene, CDR3 amino acid sequence and J gene to a known reactive TCR set. The reference SARS-CoV-2 TCR set was obtained from MIRA and was filtered for enrichment in COVID-19-positive ImmuneCODE repertoires, whereby public or cross-reactive TCRs were removed. Using the MIRA antigens, annotated TCRs were further analysed by specific ORF or by position within an ORF. Breadth was defined as annotated unique rearrangements over total unique productive rearrangements; depth was the summed frequency of those rearrangements. Two-sided Wilcoxon rank-sum tests were applied when comparing TCR breadth between groups. As stored in TCRdb, this immuneACCESS dataset retains in-frame rearrangements with V and J assigned. A fraction of the clones does not appear; measured against another copy, unresolved V genes explain less than half of the discrepancy, and the remainder lacks a known reason. V, J and clone size are taken as reported in that table, and D and trimming were inferred from the DNA itself. The sample contains 350,000 to 400,000 clones, 75% to 90% of them found a single time. The ten largest clones capture about 3.6% of the sample.

Sequenced material: peripheral blood, taken in a trial of Ad26.COV2.S vaccine versus placebo. This TCR was recovered from a person aged 18-65 years who received the Ad26.COV2.S COVID-19 vaccine or a placebo. The rearranged segments are TRBV2 and TRBJ2-1, with the identity of the D gene unclear. This receptor has the CDR3 CASSELFKEYNEQFF. The DNA reads TGTGCCAGCAGTGAACTGTTTAAAGAGTACAATGAGCAGTTCTTC.